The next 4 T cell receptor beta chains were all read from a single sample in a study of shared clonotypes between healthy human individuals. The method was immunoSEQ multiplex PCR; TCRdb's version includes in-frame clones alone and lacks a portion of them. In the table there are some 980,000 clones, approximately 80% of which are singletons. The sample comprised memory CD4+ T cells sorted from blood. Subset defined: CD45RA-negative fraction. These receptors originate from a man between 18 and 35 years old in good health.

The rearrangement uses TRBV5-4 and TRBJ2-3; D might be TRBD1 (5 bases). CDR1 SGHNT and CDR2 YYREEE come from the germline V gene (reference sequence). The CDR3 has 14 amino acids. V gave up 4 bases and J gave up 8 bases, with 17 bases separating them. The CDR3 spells CASSPLQGQGTQYF. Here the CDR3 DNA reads TGTGCCAGCAGCCCCCTTCAGGGTCAGGGTACGCAGTATTTT.

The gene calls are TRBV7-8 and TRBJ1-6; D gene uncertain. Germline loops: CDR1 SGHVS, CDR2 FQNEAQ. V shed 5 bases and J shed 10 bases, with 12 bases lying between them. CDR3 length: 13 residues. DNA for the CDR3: TGTGCCAGCAGCATCCTCGCCGGATCACCCCTCCACTTT. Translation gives CASSILAGSPLHF.

The CDR3 DNA reads TGTGCCAGCAGACGACAGGGTAATGGCAATCAGCCCCAGCATTTT. Amino acids: CASRRQGNGNQPQHF. V is TRBV6-5 and J is TRBJ1-5; 7 bases are shared with TRBD1. Looked up from germline, CDR1 is MNHEY and CDR2 is SVGAGI. With V trimmed by 6 bases and J by 2 bases, 7 bases remained unmatched. The CDR3 length is 15 residues.

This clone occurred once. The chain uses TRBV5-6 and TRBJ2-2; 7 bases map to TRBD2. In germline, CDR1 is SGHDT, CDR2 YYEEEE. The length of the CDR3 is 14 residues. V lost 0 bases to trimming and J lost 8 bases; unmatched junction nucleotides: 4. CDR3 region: CASSLAGGSGELFF. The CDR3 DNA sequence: TGTGCCAGCAGCTTGGCGGGGGGATCGGGGGAGCTGTTTTTT. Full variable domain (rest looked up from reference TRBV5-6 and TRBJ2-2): DAGVTQSPTHLIKTRGQQVTLRCSPKSGHDTVSWYQQALGQGPQFIFQYYEEEERQRGNFPDRFSGHQFPNYSSELNVNALLLGDSALYLCASSLAGGSGELFFGEGSRLTVL.